These 8 T cell receptor beta chains were all obtained from the same sample, sequenced in a study of identical twins. TCRdb used MiXCR to reprocess the 5' RACE reads, holding one entry per CDR3 protein. The sample shows about 520,000 distinct CDR3 sequences, 20% to 25% of them seen only once. This same sample was also taken into another study, of T cells expressing NK-cell markers.

Sequenced: CD4+ T cells sorted from blood. The receptors stem from a woman between 18 and 30 years old in good health.

This chain joins TRBV2 and TRBJ2-2; D gene uncertain. The CDR3 contains 15 residues. Between the trimmed V and J ends, which lost 7 bases and 0 bases, there was a span of 12 bases. Germline V gives CDR1 SNHLY, CDR2 FYNNEI. The CDR3 DNA is TGTGCCAGCATAAGTCAGCCTTCGAACACCGGGGAGCTGTTTTTT. It is translated as CASISQPSNTGELFF.

This clonotype has just a few counts. CDR3 sequence (DNA): TGTGCCAGCAGAGGGACAGGGGAAACTGAAGCTTTCTTT. Its translation is CASRGTGETEAFF. The V and J genes are TRBV9 and TRBJ1-1; 10 nucleotides agree with TRBD1. The CDR3 is 13 amino acids. J was trimmed by 5 bases and V by 5 bases; bases with no gene match: 3. The germline CDR1 and CDR2 sequences are SGDLS and YYNGEE.

This clonotype was detected only a few times. The CDR3 region is CATSDPQHNEQFF. For the CDR3, the DNA is TGTGCCACCAGTGATCCTCAACACAATGAGCAGTTCTTC. The chain is built from TRBV24-1 and TRBJ2-1; D remains unclear. Germline loops: CDR1 KGHDR, CDR2 SFDVKD. Trimming removed 3 bases from V and 5 bases from J, with 7 bases in between. The CDR3 loop spans 13 amino acids.

The chain joins TRBV20-1 to TRBJ1-1; D call uncertain. This CDR3 has 15 residues. The germline V gene has CDR1 DFQATT and CDR2 SNEGSKA (reference sequence). V shed 0 bases and J shed 1 base, with 12 bases lying between them. The CDR3 DNA reads as TGCAGTGCTAGAGACCCCCTACATACGAACACTGAAGCTTTCTTT. Protein sequence: CSARDPLHTNTEAFF.

The chain has TRBV6-5 and TRBJ2-7; D gene unclear. The CDR3 loop spans 15 amino acids. CDR1 and CDR2 (germline): MNHEY, SVGAGI. Between the trimmed V and J ends, which lost 0 bases and 3 bases, there was a span of 12 bases. The CDR3 DNA follows: TGTGCCAGCAGTTACTCGATTCAGAGCGACTACGAGCAGTACTTC. Translated, it gives CASSYSIQSDYEQYF.

This clonotype was seen only a few times. V usage is TRBV6-5 and J usage is TRBJ2-5, with D possibly being TRBD2 (6 bases). The CDR3 is made up of 14 amino acids. CDR1 MNHEY and CDR2 SVGAGI come from the germline V gene. The V gene lost 0 bases and the J gene lost 6 bases, with 11 bases spanning the gap. For the CDR3, the DNA is TGTGCCAGCAGTTACTCCTTCGGGGGACAGACCCAGTACTTC. It translates to CASSYSFGGQTQYF.

This clonotype was observed a handful of times. The rearrangement uses TRBV20-1 and TRBJ2-3, with D possibly TRBD1 on 5 matching bases. CDR3 length equals 13 residues. The V gene lost 6 bases and the J gene lost 5 bases, with 15 bases spanning the gap. Germline assignment: CDR1 DFQATT and CDR2 SNEGSKA (reference sequence). CDR3 amino acids: CSASQGGIDTQYF. The CDR3 DNA is TGCAGTGCATCTCAGGGCGGCATAGATACGCAGTATTTT.

The chain links TRBV6-1 to TRBJ2-7, with 13 nucleotides matching TRBD2. The length of the CDR3 is 14 residues. Germline V lookup: CDR1 MNHNS, CDR2 SASEGT. Trimming took 4 bases from V and 9 from J; bases not matched to a gene: 6. The CDR3 sequence is CASSGGLAGLGQYF. CDR3 DNA: TGTGCCAGCAGTGGGGGACTAGCGGGACTAGGGCAGTACTTC.